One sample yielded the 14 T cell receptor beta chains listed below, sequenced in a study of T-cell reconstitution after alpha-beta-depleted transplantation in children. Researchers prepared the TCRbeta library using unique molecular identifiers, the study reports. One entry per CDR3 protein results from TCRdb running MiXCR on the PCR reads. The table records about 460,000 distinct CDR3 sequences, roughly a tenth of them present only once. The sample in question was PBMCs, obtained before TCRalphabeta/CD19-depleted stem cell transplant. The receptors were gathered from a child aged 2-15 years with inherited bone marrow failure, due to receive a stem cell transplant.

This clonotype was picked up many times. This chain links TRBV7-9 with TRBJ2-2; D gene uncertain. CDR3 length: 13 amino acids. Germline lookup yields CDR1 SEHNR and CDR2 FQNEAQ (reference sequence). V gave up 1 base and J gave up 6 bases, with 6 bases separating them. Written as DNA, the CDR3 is TGTGCCAGCAGCTTAGAAAGGTCCGGGGAGCTGTTTTTT. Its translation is CASSLERSGELFF.

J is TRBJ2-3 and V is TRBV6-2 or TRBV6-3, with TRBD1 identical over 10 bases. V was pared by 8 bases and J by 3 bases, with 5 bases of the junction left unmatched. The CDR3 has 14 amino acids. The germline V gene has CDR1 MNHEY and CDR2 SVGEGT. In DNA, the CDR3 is TGTGCCAGCCACGGGACAGGGGTAACAGATACGCAGTATTTT. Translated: CASHGTGVTDTQYF.

The DNA of the CDR3 is TGTGCCAGTAGTATAAAAGAGACCCAGTACTTC. This encodes CASSIKETQYF. The rearrangement uses TRBV19 and TRBJ2-5; no definite D call. This CDR3 has 11 residues. From germline, CDR1 is LNHDA and CDR2 SQIVND (reference sequence). Trimming left V 2 bases short and J 3 bases short, with 1 base between.

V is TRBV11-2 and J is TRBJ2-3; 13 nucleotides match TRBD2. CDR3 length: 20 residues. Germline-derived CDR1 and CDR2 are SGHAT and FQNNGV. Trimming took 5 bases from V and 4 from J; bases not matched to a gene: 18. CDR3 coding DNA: TGTGCCAGCAGCGCCCCCCCCGCGGGACTAGCGGGACGTTGGGCAGATACGCAGTATTTT. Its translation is CASSAPPAGLAGRWADTQYF.

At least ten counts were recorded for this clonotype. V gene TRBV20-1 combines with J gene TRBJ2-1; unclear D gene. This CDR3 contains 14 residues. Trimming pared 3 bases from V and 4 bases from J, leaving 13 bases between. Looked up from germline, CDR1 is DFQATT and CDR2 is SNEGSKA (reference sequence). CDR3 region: CSARDVGMYNEQFF. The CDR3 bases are TGCAGTGCTAGGGATGTGGGAATGTACAATGAGCAGTTCTTC.

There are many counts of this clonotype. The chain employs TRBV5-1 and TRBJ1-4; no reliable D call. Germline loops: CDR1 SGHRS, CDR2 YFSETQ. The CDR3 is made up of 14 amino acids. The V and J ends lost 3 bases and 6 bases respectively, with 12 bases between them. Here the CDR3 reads CASSSRHPYEKLFF. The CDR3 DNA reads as TGCGCCAGCAGCTCACGACATCCCTATGAAAAACTGTTTTTT.

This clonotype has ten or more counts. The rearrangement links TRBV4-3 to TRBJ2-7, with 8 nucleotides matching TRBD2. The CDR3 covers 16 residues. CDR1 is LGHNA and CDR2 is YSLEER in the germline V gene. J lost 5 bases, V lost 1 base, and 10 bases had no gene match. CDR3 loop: CASSQGIRTSNHEQYF. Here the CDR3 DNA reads TGCGCCAGCAGCCAAGGAATCAGGACTAGCAACCACGAGCAGTACTTC.

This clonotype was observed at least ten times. CDR3 DNA: TGTGCCAGCAGTAGGACAACAACTAATGAAAAACTGTTTTTT. Translation: CASSRTTTNEKLFF. The chain uses TRBV6-1 and TRBJ1-4; maybe TRBD1 (5 bases). Looked up from germline, CDR1 is MNHNS and CDR2 is SASEGT. This CDR3 region has 14 residues. Trimming pared 5 bases from V and 0 bases from J, leaving 7 bases between.

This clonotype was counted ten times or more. The CDR3 nucleotides read TGCGCCAGCAGCCTCAGGGGCCTCTCCTTCGAGACCCAGTACTTC. Residues: CASSLRGLSFETQYF. V and J are TRBV4-1 and TRBJ2-5, with a weak D call TRBD1 (6 bases). With 4 bases removed from V and 5 bases from J, the gap between germline ends came to 17 bases. The CDR3 totals 15 residues. Germline CDR1 is MGHRA and CDR2 is YSYEKL.

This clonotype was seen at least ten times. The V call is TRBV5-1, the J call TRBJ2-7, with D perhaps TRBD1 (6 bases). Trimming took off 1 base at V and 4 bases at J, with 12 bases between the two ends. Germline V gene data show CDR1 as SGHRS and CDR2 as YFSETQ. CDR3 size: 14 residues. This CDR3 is CASSLQGLGYEQYF. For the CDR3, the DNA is TGCGCCAGCAGCTTGCAGGGGCTTGGATACGAGCAGTACTTC.

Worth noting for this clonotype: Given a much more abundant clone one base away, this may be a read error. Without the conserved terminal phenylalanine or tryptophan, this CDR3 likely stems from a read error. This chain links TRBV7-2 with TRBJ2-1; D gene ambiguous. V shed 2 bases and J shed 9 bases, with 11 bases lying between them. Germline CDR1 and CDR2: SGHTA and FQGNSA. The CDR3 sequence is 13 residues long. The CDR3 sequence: CASSLRMTGEQFL. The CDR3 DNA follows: TGTGCCAGCAGCTTAAGAATGACGGGTGAGCAGTTCCTC.

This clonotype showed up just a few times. Written as DNA, the CDR3 is TGTGCCACCAGCAGAGACAGGGACTACGAGCAGTACTTC. Translating it yields CATSRDRDYEQYF. The chain joins TRBV15 to TRBJ2-7, with D perhaps TRBD1 (5 bases). The CDR3 has 13 residues. Germline V gene data show CDR1 as LNHNV and CDR2 as YYDKDF (reference sequence). Trimming removed 0 bases at V and 3 bases at J, with 6 bases between.

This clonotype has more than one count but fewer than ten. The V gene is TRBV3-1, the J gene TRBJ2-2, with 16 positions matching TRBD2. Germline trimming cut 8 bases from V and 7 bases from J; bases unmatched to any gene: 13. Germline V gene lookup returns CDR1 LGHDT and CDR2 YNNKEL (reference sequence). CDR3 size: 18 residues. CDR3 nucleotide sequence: TGTGCCAGCTGTCCGCTGGGACTAGCGGGAGGGGAAGGCGGGGAGCTGTTTTTT. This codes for CASCPLGLAGGEGGELFF.

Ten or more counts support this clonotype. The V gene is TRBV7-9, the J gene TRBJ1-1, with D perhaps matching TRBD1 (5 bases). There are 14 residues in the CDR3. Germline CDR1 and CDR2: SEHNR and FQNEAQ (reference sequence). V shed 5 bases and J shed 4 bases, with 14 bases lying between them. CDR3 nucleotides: TGTGCCAGCAGCCCGGGGGTTATGAGCACTGAAGCTTTCTTT. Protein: CASSPGVMSTEAFF.